This T cell receptor (beta chain) originates from a study of T cells after somatic rescue of genetic block (dated by TCRdb to 2020 to 2022). With respect to the entire study: What the study looked at was long-term robustness, specifically in a T-cell system that came about through somatic rescue of a genetic block in T-cell development.

Libraries were prepared through the immunoSEQ multiplex PCR assay. TCRdb limited this immuneACCESS table to in-frame rearrangements with V and J called. A share of clones is missing; checked studies link under half to unresolved V genes, and the rest is unexplained. The sample yields 70,000 or so clones; 92% were counted once. About 3% of the sample rests with the top ten. Ends trimmed: V by 7 bases, J by 5 bases; bases unmatched to a gene: 9. Sequences MGHDK (CDR1) and SYGVNS (CDR2) are obtained from the germline V gene. From its cysteine to its phenylalanine, the CDR3 spans 15 amino acids. Only the CDR3 part of the read is kept: 45 bases, read in frame from the first base. This clone was observed a handful of times. Its antigen is unknown. No base-level quality is on record; no much larger clone is a single base apart.

The sequence is built from TRBV25-1 and TRBJ2-1, with 9 central nucleotides matching TRBD1. This receptor was taken from a man aged 40-49 years. The specimen sequenced was peripheral blood mononuclear cells (PBMCs). CDR3 protein: CASTPLGTGNNEQFF. The DNA reads TGTGCCAGCACTCCCCTCGGGACAGGGAACAATGAGCAGTTCTTC.